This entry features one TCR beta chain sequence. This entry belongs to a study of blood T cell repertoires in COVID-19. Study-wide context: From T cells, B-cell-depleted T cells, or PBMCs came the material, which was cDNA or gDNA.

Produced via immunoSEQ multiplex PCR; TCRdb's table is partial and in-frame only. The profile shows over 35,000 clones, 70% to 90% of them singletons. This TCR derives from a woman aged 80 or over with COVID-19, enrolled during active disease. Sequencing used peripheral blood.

Written as DNA, the CDR3 is TGTGCCAGCAGTCTACGACTAGCGGGAGGGATAAAACCCAAAGAGACCCAGTACTTC. As protein: CASSLRLAGGIKPKETQYF. The J gene is TRBJ2-5, the V gene TRBV28, with 14 bases that match TRBD2. CDR1 and CDR2 from the germline V gene are MDHEN and SYDVKM. With 5 bases clipped from V and 3 bases from J, the junction kept 14 bases outside the gene matches. CDR3 length: 19 amino acids.